These 27 T cell receptor beta chains came from one sample sequenced in a study of beta chain features in type 1 diabetes. Study-wide findings and caveats: Researchers report that Type 1 diabetes patients had moderately but significantly shorter TCRB CDR3s across all four CD4+ subsets.

Expressed TCRB transcripts were sequenced because the entire RNA isolate underwent reverse transcription. Profiling relied on immunoSEQ multiplex PCR, and the TCRdb table lists in-frame clones only, not all of them. The table has some 640,000 clones, over 13% seen once; the top ten hold 0.035% to 0.045%. The antigens for these receptors are not known. Sequencing input: naive CD4+ T cells from blood. Every receptor here comes from a young man with type 1 diabetes.

This chain joins TRBV6-5 and TRBJ1-4; D remains unclear. V was cut by 0 bases and J by 7 bases, with 15 bases left in between. There are 16 residues in the CDR3. Germline assignment: CDR1 MNHEY and CDR2 SVGAGI. The chain's CDR3 is CASSYSGSGTAEKLFF. CDR3 sequence (DNA): TGTGCCAGCAGTTACTCGGGGTCGGGAACGGCTGAAAAACTGTTTTTT.

This clone was seen a handful of times. As DNA, the CDR3 is TGTGCCAGTAACGGGAGGGGATACGAGCAGTACTTC. Its translation is CASNGRGYEQYF. The gene calls are TRBV19 and TRBJ2-7; 8 bases line up with TRBD2. Germline CDR1 reads LNHDA; CDR2 reads SQIVND (reference sequence). This CDR3 has 12 amino acids. V was clipped by 7 bases and J by 4 bases; unmatched bases: 3.

This clone was counted a few times. The chain uses TRBV4-2 and TRBJ2-7, with 9 positions matching TRBD2. The CDR3 runs 15 residues. Germline assignment: CDR1 LGHNA and CDR2 YNFKEQ. The V segment lost 3 bases and the J segment 5 bases; nucleotides outside the gene matches: 8. The CDR3 here is CASSQTGTSLNEQYF. In DNA form, the CDR3 reads TGTGCCAGCAGCCAGACCGGGACTAGCCTCAACGAGCAGTACTTC.

The V and J genes are TRBV29-1 and TRBJ1-2, with D perhaps matching TRBD1 (5 bases). The germline V gene has CDR1 SQVTM and CDR2 ANQGSEA. Trimming left V 1 base short and J 7 bases short, with 13 bases between. The CDR3 runs to 13 residues. This CDR3 reads CSVEAPRVGGYTF. DNA for the CDR3: TGCAGCGTTGAAGCCCCCAGGGTTGGTGGCTACACCTTC.

CDR3 coding DNA: TGTGCCAGCAGCTCGTGGTATCGAGGGGGTATTCAGCCCCAGCATTTT. Protein sequence: CASSSWYRGGIQPQHF. The chain links TRBV7-2 to TRBJ1-5, with D maybe TRBD1 (6 bases). Germline assignment: CDR1 SGHTA and CDR2 FQGNSA. V lost 4 bases, J lost 6 bases, and 19 bases lay in between. This CDR3 is 16 amino acids long.

The chain couples TRBV5-1 to TRBJ2-5, with D possibly matching TRBD1 (6 bases). The ends were cut back, 1 base at V and 1 base at J, with 11 bases in the middle. Germline CDR1 is SGHRS and CDR2 is YFSETQ. The CDR3 is made up of 15 amino acids. CDR3 nucleotide sequence: TGCGCCAGCAGCTTGATGGGGGCTGCCCAAGAGACCCAGTACTTC. Translated, it gives CASSLMGAAQETQYF.

The rearrangement links TRBV15 to TRBJ2-7; D not certain. The length of the CDR3 is 11 residues. V lost 0 bases, J lost 6 bases, and 3 bases lay in between. Germline CDR1 LNHNV, CDR2 YYDKDF (reference sequence). CDR3 nucleotide sequence: TGTGCCACCAGCAGAGAGCGCGAGCAGTACTTC. Its translation: CATSREREQYF. The full variable domain, in which reference TRBV15 and TRBJ2-7 provide the parts outside the CDR3, is DAMVIQNPRYQVTQFGKPVTLSCSQTLNHNVMYWYQQKSSQAPKLLFHYYDKDFNNEADTPDNFQSRRPNTSFCFLDIRSPGLGDTAMYLCATSREREQYFGPGTRLTVT.

The chain links TRBV5-1 to TRBJ2-7; D might be TRBD2 (6 bases). The germline V and J ends were trimmed by 5 bases and 5 bases, with 20 bases remaining between them. The CDR3 runs to 15 residues. Germline V gene sequence: CDR1 SGHRS, CDR2 YFSETQ. Written as DNA, the CDR3 is TGCGCCAGCAGTGAAACCTCCCCCCAGCGGGACGAGCAGTACTTC. Protein: CASSETSPQRDEQYF.

The table lists this clone with a few counts. V usage is TRBV29-1 and J usage is TRBJ2-7; TRBD1 agrees at 9 bases. The CDR3 is 15 amino acids. Germline assignment: CDR1 SQVTM and CDR2 ANQGSEA. V shed 3 bases, J shed 5 bases, and the junction held 11 bases outside the gene matches. The CDR3 protein is CSVEKDRGRSHEQYF. The CDR3 bases are TGCAGCGTTGAGAAGGACAGGGGACGGTCCCACGAGCAGTACTTC.

This rearrangement joins TRBV30 to TRBJ2-5; D might be TRBD1 (5 bases). The CDR3 runs 14 residues. V lost 0 bases to trimming and J lost 3 bases, with 11 bases between them. Germline V gives CDR1 GTSNPN, CDR2 SVGIG (reference sequence). The CDR3 sequence: CAWSVGAGKETQYF. CDR3 in DNA: TGTGCCTGGAGTGTAGGGGCAGGGAAAGAGACCCAGTACTTC.

The CDR3 region is CAMESAGQFYEQYF. DNA of the CDR3: TGTGCCATGGAGTCCGCAGGGCAATTCTACGAGCAGTACTTC. The J gene is TRBJ2-7, the V gene TRBV30, with D possibly TRBD1 on 5 matching bases. This CDR3 is built from 14 residues. Per the germline V gene, CDR1 is GTSNPN and CDR2 is SVGIG (reference sequence). Trimming stripped 8 bases from V and 3 bases from J, with 20 bases between.

The chain is built from TRBV15 and TRBJ1-6, with 7 positions matching TRBD1. Germline loops: CDR1 LNHNV, CDR2 YYDKDF (reference sequence). The CDR3 length is 15 residues. V trimming: 1 base; J trimming: 8 bases; junction bases outside the gene matches: 5. CDR3 sequence (DNA): TGTGCCACCAGCAGAGGACAGGGAAATTATTCACCCCTCCACTTT. Translated, it gives CATSRGQGNYSPLHF. The full variable domain, rest sourced from reference TRBV15 and TRBJ1-6, is DAMVIQNPRYQVTQFGKPVTLSCSQTLNHNVMYWYQQKSSQAPKLLFHYYDKDFNNEADTPDNFQSRRPNTSFCFLDIRSPGLGDTAMYLCATSRGQGNYSPLHFGNGTRLTVT.

The chain has TRBV5-1 and TRBJ2-1; TRBD1 is a possible D gene (5 bases). V dropped 3 bases and J dropped 10 bases, with 11 bases sitting between them. Looked up from germline, CDR1 is SGHRS and CDR2 is YFSETQ. This CDR3 region has 12 residues. For the CDR3, the DNA is TGCGCCAGCAGCTCGCAGGGTCGGGAGCAGTTCTTC. It specifies CASSSQGREQFF.

The V call is TRBV18, the J call TRBJ2-1; D unclear. CDR3 length equals 12 residues. Germline values: CDR1 KGHSH, CDR2 LQKENI. The V gene lost 2 bases and the J gene lost 8 bases, with 7 bases spanning the gap. As DNA, the CDR3 is TGTGCCAGCTCACCAATTAACTATGAGCAGTTCTTC. This translates into CASSPINYEQFF.

The chain has TRBV5-4 and TRBJ2-3; D is possibly TRBD2 (5 bases). Germline lookup yields CDR1 SGHNT and CDR2 YYREEE (reference sequence). Between the trimmed V and J ends, which lost 4 bases and 0 bases, there was a span of 18 bases. The CDR3 covers 17 residues. CDR3 sequence: CASSRSAAGTSTDTQYF. For the CDR3, the DNA is TGTGCCAGCAGCAGATCCGCGGCGGGTACTAGCACAGATACGCAGTATTTT.

The chain has TRBV4-1 and TRBJ2-7; unclear D gene. This CDR3 contains 14 residues. In germline, CDR1 is MGHRA, CDR2 YSYEKL. Trimming took off 1 base at V and 0 bases at J, with 7 bases between the two ends. The CDR3 loop is CASSQVIYSYEQYF. As DNA, the CDR3 is TGCGCCAGCAGCCAAGTAATTTACTCCTACGAGCAGTACTTC.

This clone was recorded a few times. The chain links TRBV5-6 to TRBJ2-7; possibly TRBD2 for D (5 bases). Germline CDR1 reads SGHDT; CDR2 reads YYEEEE. The V gene lost 4 bases and the J gene lost 0 bases, with 17 bases spanning the gap. The CDR3 extends over 16 amino acids. In DNA, the CDR3 is TGTGCCAGCAGCCCCGGGCGTGGAGGATTCTCCTACGAGCAGTACTTC. Translated: CASSPGRGGFSYEQYF.

V and J are TRBV7-2 and TRBJ2-2, with D hard to call. Trimming removed 2 bases from V and 2 bases from J, with 6 bases in between. Per the germline V gene, CDR1 is SGHTA and CDR2 is FQGNSA. The CDR3 has 14 amino acids. CDR3: CASSLLRNTGELFF. The CDR3 DNA reads TGTGCCAGCAGCTTACTCAGAAACACCGGGGAGCTGTTTTTT.

Written as DNA, the CDR3 is TGTGCCAGCAGTCCCAGGGAAGGGTACGAGCAGTACTTC. It encodes CASSPREGYEQYF. V usage is TRBV28 and J usage is TRBJ2-7; TRBD1 might be the D (5 bases). V gave up 5 bases and J gave up 4 bases, with 12 bases separating them. The germline CDR1 and CDR2 sequences are MDHEN and SYDVKM. The CDR3 is made up of 13 amino acids.

The chain is built from TRBV20-1 and TRBJ1-1, with D uncertain. The CDR3 is 11 amino acids. Germline-derived CDR1 and CDR2 are DFQATT and SNEGSKA (reference sequence). Here the CDR3 DNA reads TGCACCCTACCGGTGAACACTGAAGCTTTCTTT. Protein product: CTLPVNTEAFF.

The chain is built from TRBV19 and TRBJ1-1, with no clear D. The CDR3 is 15 residues long. Germline CDR1 LNHDA, CDR2 SQIVND (reference sequence). Deletions cut 7 bases from V and 0 bases from J, with 15 bases between. CDR3 DNA sequence: TGTGCCAGTAAAAGGACCCTGGACTTGAACACTGAAGCTTTCTTT. It translates to CASKRTLDLNTEAFF.

This clone was recorded at least ten times. This chain uses TRBV10-3 with TRBJ2-1, with D possibly TRBD2 on 6 matching bases. CDR1 and CDR2 (germline): ENHRY, SYGVKD. V shed 7 bases and J shed 7 bases, with 14 bases lying between them. The CDR3 extends over 13 amino acids. This chain's CDR3 is CAIIRASDNEQFF. CDR3 bases: TGTGCCATCATTAGGGCTAGCGATAATGAGCAGTTCTTC.

The rearrangement uses TRBV6-5 and TRBJ2-6; no firm D call. The CDR3 is made up of 15 amino acids. V dropped 6 bases and J dropped 3 bases, with 12 bases sitting between them. Germline CDR1 MNHEY, CDR2 SVGAGI. The CDR3 here is CASSFTAFGANVLTF. CDR3 nucleotide sequence: TGTGCCAGCAGCTTCACAGCCTTTGGGGCCAACGTCCTGACTTTC.

The CDR3 nucleotides are TGTGCCAGCAGCATCCGCCTGGCGGCAGATACGCAGTATTTT. This codes for CASSIRLAADTQYF. J is TRBJ2-3 and V is TRBV9; D unclear. This CDR3 is 14 amino acids long. In germline, CDR1 is SGDLS, CDR2 YYNGEE. The V end was cut by 4 bases, the J end by 4 bases, with 13 bases between.

This clone was found a few times. The CDR3 loop reads CASSPRTSTETQYF. In DNA form, the CDR3 reads TGTGCCAGCAGTCCACGGACTAGTACCGAGACCCAGTACTTC. The chain joins TRBV11-2 to TRBJ2-5, with TRBD2 matching over 7 bases. V shed 6 bases and J 5 bases; nucleotides not matched to a gene: 9. CDR1 SGHAT and CDR2 FQNNGV come from the germline V gene. The CDR3 totals 14 residues.

In its sample, this clone was seen a few times. The chain combines TRBV25-1 with TRBJ2-1; D gene unclear. V shed 5 bases and J shed 0 bases, with 14 bases lying between them. The length of the CDR3 is 16 residues. Germline V CDR1 and CDR2: MGHDK, SYGVNS. The CDR3 spells CASSNRQLLSYNEQFF. In DNA, the CDR3 is TGTGCCAGCAGTAATAGGCAACTGCTCTCCTACAATGAGCAGTTCTTC.

This clone was seen only a few times. The chain uses TRBV7-9 and TRBJ2-1, with a tentative D call TRBD2 (6 bases). This CDR3 is 14 amino acids long. The V end lost 5 bases, the J end lost 10 bases, and 18 bases lay between the germline ends. Germline V gene lookup returns CDR1 SEHNR and CDR2 FQNEAQ (reference sequence). CDR3 region: CASSPLWGLVEQFF. In nucleotides, the CDR3 is TGTGCCAGCAGCCCGTTATGGGGACTGGTCGAGCAGTTCTTC.